The sequence of this T cell receptor (beta chain) was determined in a study of cytomegalovirus exposure and HLA in healthy donors. The primer mix had 60 Vbeta and 13 Jbeta primers. The table came from immunoSEQ multiplex PCR; TCRdb's copy has only in-frame clones and leaves some out. The table lists about 140,000 clones, approximately 80% of them singletons. The CDR3 is 13 amino acids. Germline CDR1 reads LGHNT; CDR2 reads FRNRAP. V lost 8 bases and J lost 0, with 10 bases in between. J is TRBJ1-1 and V is TRBV12-5; D perhaps matches TRBD1 (5 bases). What was sequenced was PBMCs. This TCR came from a man over 45 in good health and CMV-seronegative. The CDR3 is CASNSRVNTEAFF. DNA of the CDR3: TGTGCTAGTAATAGCAGGGTGAACACTGAAGCTTTCTTT.